This paragraph covers one T cell receptor (beta chain) sequence. Antigen specificity is unknown. This sample is part of a study of regulatory dendritic cells for organ transplantation. Profiling relied on immunoSEQ multiplex PCR, and the TCRdb table lists in-frame clones only, not all of them. The data show 6,000 to 8,500 clones, about two thirds seen once. Sorted T cells were CFSE-labeled and cultured five to six days with allogeneic regulatory or mature dendritic cells at 1:10. Memory T cells were CD45RO+, naive were CD45RA+, sorted by FACS. This clonotype was obtained from a human donor in good health. The material sequenced was memory CD4+ T cells from blood cultured with dendritic cells. Specified subset: CD45RO+ memory T cells.

The CDR3 sequence: CASTQIYNSPLHF. The CDR3 DNA reads TGTGCCAGCACCCAGATTTATAATTCACCCCTCCACTTT. The rearrangement joins TRBV6-6 to TRBJ1-6; D not resolved. The CDR3 totals 13 residues. Germline loops: CDR1 MNHNY, CDR2 SVGAGI (reference sequence). Trimming took off 7 bases at V and 4 bases at J, with 8 bases between the two ends.